These T cell receptor beta chains were read from a single sample in a study of OX40 agonist ivuxolimab in advanced cancers. Generated by immunoSEQ multiplex PCR, the TCRdb table keeps only in-frame clones and is missing some. The sample includes about 69,000 clones, about nine tenths of them seen just once. This specimen was CD4+ or CD8+ T cells sorted from blood, taken in a trial of the OX40 agonist ivuxolimab. The receptors were sampled from an adult with an advanced solid tumor such as melanoma, head and neck, liver or kidney cancer. Both conserved end residues are part of each CDR3. The order of the fields is J gene, clone size, D gene, V gene, CDR3 DNA, CDR3 protein. A D gene is named only where the DNA matches it firmly. Size tells how often a clone was seen (once, few, many) or the class of an expanded clone, and some rows leave it out.

TRBJ2-1 . . TRBV5-1 TGCGCCAGCAGCTTCAATAGGGGCAATGAGCAGTTCTTC CASSFNRGNEQFF
TRBJ2-1 . TRBD2 TRBV30 TGTGCCTGGAGTTCAACCGGGACTAGCGCCCCGAGCTCCTACAATGAGCAGTTCTTC CAWSSTGTSAPSSYNEQFF
TRBJ2-7 . TRBD1 TRBV6-5 TGTGCCAGCAGTTACCTGGGGACAGGGAGTAGGTACGAGCAGTACTTC CASSYLGTGSRYEQYF
TRBJ2-2 . . TRBV27 TGTGCCAGCGGTCTGACCGGGGGCGGGGAGCTGTTTTTT CASGLTGGGELFF
TRBJ1-2 . TRBD1 TRBV28 TGTGCCAGCAGTTCCCGGACAGGGGGCGCATATGGCTACACCTTC CASSSRTGGAYGYTF
TRBJ2-2 . TRBD2 TRBV30 TGTGCCTGGAGTGCTGGGGGACTAGCGAAGAACACCGGGGAGCTGTTTTTT CAWSAGGLAKNTGELFF
TRBJ1-2 . . TRBV11-3 TGTGCCAGCAGCCCTCGTACAGGGTCGCAGGGCTACACCTTC CASSPRTGSQGYTF
TRBJ1-2 . TRBD1 TRBV19 TGTGCCAGTAGTCCCGGGACAGGGGAGTCCTATGGCTACACCTTC CASSPGTGESYGYTF
TRBJ2-7 . . TRBV7-2 TGTGCCAGCAGCTTGGGCCCCCCGAGGGGGCAGTACTTC CASSLGPPRGQYF
TRBJ2-7 once . TRBV6-5 TGTGCCAGCAGCCCCACGATAGTCTCCTACGAGCAGTACTTC CASSPTIVSYEQYF
TRBJ1-2 . TRBD1 TRBV25-1 TGTGCCAGCCTACCTTCGGGACAGGGAAAGGGAAGCTATGGCTACACCTTC CASLPSGQGKGSYGYTF
TRBJ2-5 . TRBD2 TRBV2 TGTGCCAGCAGCGCGGGAGGGCCCTTTCAAGAGACCCAGTACTTC CASSAGGPFQETQYF
TRBJ2-7 once . TRBV29-1 TGCAGCGTTGAAGTGAGGGACTCCCTTCGCGAGCAGTACTTC CSVEVRDSLREQYF
TRBJ1-2 once . TRBV21-1 TGTGCCAGCAGCAATGGCAGGGTGTGCTACACCTTC CASSNGRVCYTF
TRBJ2-1 few TRBD2 TRBV9 TGTGCCAGCACCGCCAATAGCGGGAAAGAGCAGTTCTTC CASTANSGKEQFF
TRBJ2-3 . . TRBV5-1 TGCGCCAGCAGTTTGGAACATCCACACACAGATACGCAGTATTTT CASSLEHPHTDTQYF
TRBJ2-7 . . TRBV7-8 TGTGCCAGCAGCCCTTCCTACGAGCAGTACTTC CASSPSYEQYF
TRBJ2-1 few . TRBV18 TGTGCCAGCTCACCACCGGGGGAAGATGAGCAGTTCTTC CASSPPGEDEQFF
TRBJ2-3 . . TRBV5-5 TGTGCCAGCAGCTCAAGCACAGATACGCAGTATTTT CASSSSTDTQYF
TRBJ1-2 . . TRBV27 TGTGCCAGCAGTTTAAAGCCCCCAAGAGCCTTAAACTATGGCTACACCTTC CASSLKPPRALNYGYTF
TRBJ2-7 . . TRBV11-2 TGTGCCAGCAGCTTAGGGGTGTCCTACGAGCAGTACTTC CASSLGVSYEQYF
TRBJ2-1 . . TRBV12-5 TGTGCTAGTGGGTCGACAGAACTCTCCTACAATGAGCAGTTCTTC CASGSTELSYNEQFF
TRBJ2-6 . . TRBV28 TGTGCCAGCAGTTGGGGGCGGGGTTCGACTGGGGCCAACGTCCTGACTTTC CASSWGRGSTGANVLTF
TRBJ1-2 . . TRBV5-4 TGTGCCAGCAGTCAACCTAACTATGGCTACACCTTC CASSQPNYGYTF